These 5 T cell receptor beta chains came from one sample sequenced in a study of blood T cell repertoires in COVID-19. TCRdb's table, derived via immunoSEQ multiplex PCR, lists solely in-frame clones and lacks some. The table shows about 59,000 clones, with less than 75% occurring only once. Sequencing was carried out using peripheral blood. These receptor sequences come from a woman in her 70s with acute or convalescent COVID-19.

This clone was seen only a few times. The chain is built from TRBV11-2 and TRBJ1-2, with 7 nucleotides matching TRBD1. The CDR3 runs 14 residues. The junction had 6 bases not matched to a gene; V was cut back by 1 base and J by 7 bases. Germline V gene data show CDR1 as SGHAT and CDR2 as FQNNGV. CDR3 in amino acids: CASSLGDRAGGYTF. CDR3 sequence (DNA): TGTGCCAGCAGCTTAGGAGACAGGGCCGGTGGCTACACCTTC.

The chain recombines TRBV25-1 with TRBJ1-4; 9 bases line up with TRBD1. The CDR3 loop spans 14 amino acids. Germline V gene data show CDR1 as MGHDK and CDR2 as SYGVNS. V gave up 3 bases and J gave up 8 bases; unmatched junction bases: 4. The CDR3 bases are TGTGCCAGCAGTGATACAGGGGGCTTGGAAAAACTGTTTTTT. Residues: CASSDTGGLEKLFF.

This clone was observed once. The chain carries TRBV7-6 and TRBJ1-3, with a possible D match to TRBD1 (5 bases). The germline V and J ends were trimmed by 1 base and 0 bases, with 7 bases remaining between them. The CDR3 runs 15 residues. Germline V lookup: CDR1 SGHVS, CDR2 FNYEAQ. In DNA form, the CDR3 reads TGTGCCAGCAGCTTAGGACAGACCTCTGGAAACACCATATATTTT. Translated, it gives CASSLGQTSGNTIYF.

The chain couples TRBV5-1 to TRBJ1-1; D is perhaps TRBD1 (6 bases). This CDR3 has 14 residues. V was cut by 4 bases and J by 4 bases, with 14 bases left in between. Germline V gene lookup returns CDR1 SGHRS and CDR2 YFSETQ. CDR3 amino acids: CASSTQGWGTEAFF. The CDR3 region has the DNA TGCGCCAGCAGCACACAGGGATGGGGCACTGAAGCTTTCTTT.

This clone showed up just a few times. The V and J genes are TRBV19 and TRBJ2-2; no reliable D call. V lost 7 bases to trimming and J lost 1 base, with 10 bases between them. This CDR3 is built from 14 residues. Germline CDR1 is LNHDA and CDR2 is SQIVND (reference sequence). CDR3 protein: CASNIFRNTGELFF. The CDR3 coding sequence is TGTGCCAGTAACATCTTCAGGAACACCGGGGAGCTGTTTTTT.